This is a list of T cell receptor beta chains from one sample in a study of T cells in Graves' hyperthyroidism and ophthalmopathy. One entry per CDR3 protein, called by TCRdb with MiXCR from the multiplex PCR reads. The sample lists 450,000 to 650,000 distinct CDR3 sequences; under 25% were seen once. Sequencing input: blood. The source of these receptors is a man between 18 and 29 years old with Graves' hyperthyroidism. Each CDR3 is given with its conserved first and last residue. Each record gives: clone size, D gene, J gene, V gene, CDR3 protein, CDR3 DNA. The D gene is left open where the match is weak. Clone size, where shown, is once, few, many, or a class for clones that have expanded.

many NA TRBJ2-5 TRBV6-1 CASSERGKETQYF TGTGCCAGCAGTGAAAGGGGTAAAGAGACCCAGTACTTC
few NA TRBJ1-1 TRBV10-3 CAISEARVMNTEAFF TGTGCCATCAGTGAGGCCAGGGTTATGAACACTGAAGCTTTCTTT
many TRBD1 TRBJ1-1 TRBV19 CASSPRTGVNTEAFF TGTGCCAGCAGTCCCCGGACAGGGGTGAACACTGAAGCTTTCTTT
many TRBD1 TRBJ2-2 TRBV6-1 CASSEAATGAAGELFF TGTGCCAGCAGTGAAGCGGCGACAGGGGCGGCCGGGGAGCTGTTTTTT
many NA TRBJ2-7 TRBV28 CASSRGGPTYF TGTGCCAGCAGCCGAGGTGGACCCACGTACTTC
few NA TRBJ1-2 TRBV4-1 CASSQGITRKGLNYGYTF TGCGCCAGCAGCCAAGGTATAACGAGAAAGGGGCTTAACTATGGCTACACCTTC
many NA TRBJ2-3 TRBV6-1 CASSARMPLSQDTQYF TGTGCCAGCAGTGCCCGGATGCCCCTCTCTCAAGATACGCAGTATTTT
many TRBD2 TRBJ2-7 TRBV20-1 CSALRLAGDSYEQYF TGCAGTGCCCTTAGACTAGCGGGGGACTCCTACGAGCAGTACTTC
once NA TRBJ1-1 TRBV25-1 CATHLDPNTEAFF TGTGCCACCCACCTGGATCCGAACACTGAAGCTTTCTTT
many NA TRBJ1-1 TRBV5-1 CASTKDSLTEAFF TGCGCCAGCACAAAGGACAGCTTAACTGAAGCTTTCTTT
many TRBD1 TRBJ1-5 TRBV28 CASSQLTGTGRQPQHF TGTGCCAGCAGTCAACTGACGGGGACAGGGAGACAGCCCCAGCATTTT
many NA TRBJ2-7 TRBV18 CASSPVAGTYEQYF TGTGCCAGCTCACCTGTCGCAGGCACCTACGAGCAGTACTTC
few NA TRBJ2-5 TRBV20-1 CSADYLDRETQYF TGCAGTGCTGATTATCTAGACCGGGAGACCCAGTACTTC
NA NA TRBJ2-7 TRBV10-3 CAISEGSSYEQYF TGTGCCATCAGTGAGGGGAGCTCCTACGAGCAGTACTTC
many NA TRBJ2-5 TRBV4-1 CASSPHPKTVQETQYF TGCGCCAGCAGCCCCCACCCGAAGACAGTCCAAGAGACCCAGTACTTC
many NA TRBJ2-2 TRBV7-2 CASSLQRDRELFF TGTGCCAGCAGCCTACAGCGTGACCGGGAGCTGTTTTTT
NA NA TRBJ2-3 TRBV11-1 CASSFPQNTQYF TGTGCCAGCAGCTTTCCACAAAATACGCAGTATTTT
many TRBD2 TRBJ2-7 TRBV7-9 CASSPGGVSYEQYF TGTGCCAGCAGCCCCGGGGGGGTCTCCTACGAGCAGTACTTC
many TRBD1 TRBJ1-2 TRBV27 CASSYRTGANGYTF TGTGCCAGCAGTTATAGGACAGGGGCGAATGGCTACACCTTC
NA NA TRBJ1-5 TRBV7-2 CASSTSSGNNQPQHF TGTGCCAGCAGCACGAGCTCGGGTAACAATCAGCCCCAGCATTTT
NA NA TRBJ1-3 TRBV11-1 CASSHIWGGTGNTIYF TGTGCCAGCAGCCACATTTGGGGAGGGACTGGAAACACCATATATTTT
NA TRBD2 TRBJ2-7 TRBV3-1 CASSQETGTRYPYEQYF TGTGCCAGCAGCCAAGAGACCGGGACTAGGTACCCCTACGAGCAGTACTTC